The clone carrying this TCR beta chain was seen only once. These data belong to a study of blood T cell repertoires in COVID-19. Germline CDR1 reads LNHDA; CDR2 reads SQIVND (reference sequence). V gave up 1 base and J gave up 5 bases, with 12 bases separating them. CDR3 length: 14 amino acids. The repertoire was sequenced with immunoSEQ multiplex PCR; TCRdb's copy has only in-frame clones and lacks some. The sample includes fewer than 85,000 clones, 83% of them seen just once. Sequencing was done on a sample of peripheral blood. This rearrangement joins TRBV19 to TRBJ2-7; a weak D match, TRBD2 (5 bases). This receptor was identified in a woman aged 60-75 years with acute or convalescent COVID-19. CDR3 bases: TGTGCCAGTAGTATAGCCCACCAGAGGGACGAGCAGTACTTC. Translating gives CASSIAHQRDEQYF.